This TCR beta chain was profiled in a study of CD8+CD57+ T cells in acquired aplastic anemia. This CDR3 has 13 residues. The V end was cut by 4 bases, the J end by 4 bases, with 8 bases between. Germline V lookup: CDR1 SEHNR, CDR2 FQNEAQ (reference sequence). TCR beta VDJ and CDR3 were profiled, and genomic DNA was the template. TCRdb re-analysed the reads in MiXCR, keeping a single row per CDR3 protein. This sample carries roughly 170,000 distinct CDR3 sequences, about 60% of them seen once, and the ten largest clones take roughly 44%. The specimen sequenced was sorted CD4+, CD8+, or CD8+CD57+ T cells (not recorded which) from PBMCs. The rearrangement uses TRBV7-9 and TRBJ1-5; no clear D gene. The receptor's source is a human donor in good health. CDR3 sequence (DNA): TGTGCCAGCAGCTCGGCACCTAATCAGCCCCAGCATTTT. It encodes CASSSAPNQPQHF.